This entry lists 15 T cell receptor beta chains sequenced from one sample in a study of blood T cell repertoires in COVID-19. TCRdb's table, derived via immunoSEQ multiplex PCR, lists solely in-frame clones and lacks some. The table shows approximately 300,000 clones, with around 89% occurring only once. Material: peripheral blood. The receptors originated from a man in his forties with acute or convalescent COVID-19.

V usage is TRBV11-2 and J usage is TRBJ2-3; 9 positions agree with TRBD1. The trim removed 5 bases at V and 2 bases at J, leaving 8 bases unmatched. The germline V gene has CDR1 SGHAT and CDR2 FQNNGV. This CDR3 contains 16 residues. CDR3 nucleotides: TGTGCCAGCAGCACCGGGACAGGGAGGGACACAGATACGCAGTATTTT. It codes for CASSTGTGRDTDTQYF.

V gene TRBV19 combines with J gene TRBJ1-1; 10 nucleotides agree with TRBD1. Per the germline V gene, CDR1 is LNHDA and CDR2 is SQIVND (reference sequence). This CDR3 has 16 residues. Trimming took 4 bases from V and 2 from J; bases not matched to a gene: 7. The DNA of the CDR3 is TGTGCCAGTAGTACAGGACGGACAGGGGGAAACACTGAAGCTTTCTTT. This encodes CASSTGRTGGNTEAFF.

This clone was seen only once. The chain couples TRBV19 to TRBJ1-5, with TRBD1 identical over 10 bases. V was clipped by 9 bases and J by 3 bases; unmatched bases: 20. Germline values: CDR1 LNHDA, CDR2 SQIVND (reference sequence). This CDR3 comprises 19 residues. The CDR3 reads CARNDRGLRVEENNQPQHF. The DNA for the CDR3 is TGTGCCAGGAACGACAGGGGGCTTCGCGTTGAGGAAAACAATCAGCCCCAGCATTTT.

The rearrangement uses TRBV10-3 and TRBJ2-2; D gene unclear. CDR3 size: 14 residues. V gave up 8 bases and J gave up 1 base, with 11 bases separating them. Germline V CDR1 and CDR2: ENHRY, SYGVKD. The CDR3 DNA is TGTGCCATCCTGGCGGAATTGAACACCGGGGAGCTGTTTTTT. This codes for CAILAELNTGELFF.

The J gene is TRBJ2-7, the V gene TRBV19; the match to TRBD2 covers 7 bases. V gave up 3 bases and J gave up 1 base; unmatched junction bases: 6. The CDR3 consists of 15 residues. CDR1 LNHDA and CDR2 SQIVND come from the germline V gene (reference sequence). The DNA of the CDR3 is TGTGCCAGTAGTATCGGGGGGTTCTTTTCCTACGAGCAGTACTTC. Translating gives CASSIGGFFSYEQYF.

The rearrangement links TRBV5-5 to TRBJ1-5; 10 bases are shared with TRBD1. The CDR3 covers 17 residues. Germline loops: CDR1 SGHKS, CDR2 YYEKEE (reference sequence). J lost 4 bases, V lost 3 bases, and 10 bases had no gene match. The CDR3 DNA follows: TGTGCCAGCAGCTCGGGACAGGGGTGGGGTGGAAATCAGCCCCAGCATTTT. Amino acid sequence: CASSSGQGWGGNQPQHF.

J is TRBJ1-2 and V is TRBV30, with 7 bases that match TRBD1. The CDR3 runs 13 residues. J was trimmed by 0 bases and V by 5 bases; bases with no gene match: 3. Germline loops: CDR1 GTSNPN, CDR2 SVGIG (reference sequence). CDR3: CAWRQGPNYGYTF. CDR3 DNA: TGTGCCTGGCGACAGGGACCTAACTATGGCTACACCTTC.

This clone was seen a handful of times. This chain joins TRBV30 and TRBJ1-5, with D possibly TRBD1 on 6 matching bases. Trimming left V 4 bases short and J 2 bases short, with 12 bases between. The CDR3 sequence is 14 residues long. Germline lookup yields CDR1 GTSNPN and CDR2 SVGIG (reference sequence). The CDR3 DNA sequence: TGTGCCTGGATGATTTACAGGGGCAATCAGCCCCAGCATTTT. Translating it yields CAWMIYRGNQPQHF.

This chain links TRBV24-1 with TRBJ2-1; D not resolved. The V end lost 0 bases, the J end lost 4 bases, and 12 bases lay between the germline ends. Germline V CDR1 and CDR2: KGHDR, SFDVKD. The CDR3 contains 16 residues. In nucleotides, the CDR3 is TGTGCCACCAGTGATTTGTACGCCGCGAGTTACAATGAGCAGTTCTTC. Translating it yields CATSDLYAASYNEQFF.

V usage is TRBV5-1 and J usage is TRBJ1-1, with D maybe TRBD1 (5 bases). V was shortened by 4 bases and J by 2 bases, with 12 bases between the two germline ends. From germline, CDR1 is SGHRS and CDR2 YFSETQ. The CDR3 sequence is 14 residues long. As DNA, the CDR3 is TGCGCCAGCAGCCGGGGGGTTAGTAACACTGAAGCTTTCTTT. Translating gives CASSRGVSNTEAFF.

V gene TRBV5-4 combines with J gene TRBJ1-2; D not certain. The V gene lost 1 base and the J gene lost 5 bases, with 9 bases spanning the gap. The germline CDR1 and CDR2 sequences are SGHNT and YYREEE (reference sequence). The CDR3 is 13 residues long. The CDR3 spells CASSLRGSYGYTF. The CDR3 bases are TGTGCCAGCAGCTTGCGAGGGTCTTATGGCTACACCTTC.

This chain uses TRBV18 with TRBJ1-4; D gene uncertain. The CDR3 is made up of 15 amino acids. Germline V lookup: CDR1 KGHSH, CDR2 LQKENI. With 6 bases removed from V and 2 bases from J, the gap between germline ends came to 13 bases. The CDR3 nucleotides read TGTGCCAGCTCGCTGGGCTTACCGACTAATGAAAAACTGTTTTTT. Encoded protein: CASSLGLPTNEKLFF.

The chain carries TRBV19 and TRBJ2-3, with 12 bases aligning to TRBD1. Germline CDR1 and CDR2: LNHDA and SQIVND (reference sequence). J lost 3 bases, V lost 6 bases, and 10 bases had no gene match. CDR3 size: 17 residues. CDR3 nucleotides: TGTGCCAGTAGCCCTTACCGGGACAGGGGGCTGACAGATACGCAGTATTTT. This gives the protein CASSPYRDRGLTDTQYF.

The chain uses TRBV5-1 and TRBJ1-1, with D maybe TRBD1 (5 bases). Trimming stripped 1 base from V and 1 base from J, with 8 bases between. This CDR3 comprises 14 residues. Germline CDR1 SGHRS, CDR2 YFSETQ. The CDR3 here is CASSLSGWNTEAFF. CDR3 in DNA: TGCGCCAGCAGCTTGTCAGGGTGGAACACTGAAGCTTTCTTT.

This chain uses TRBV29-1 with TRBJ1-1; possible D gene TRBD1, 5 bases. Between the trimmed V and J ends, which lost 7 bases and 0 bases, there was a span of 15 bases. The CDR3 contains 14 residues. Germline V gene data show CDR1 as SQVTM and CDR2 as ANQGSEA. The CDR3 is CSGVRQSMNTEAFF. The CDR3 nucleotides are TGCAGCGGTGTTCGACAGAGCATGAACACTGAAGCTTTCTTT.